This T cell receptor (beta chain) emerged from a study of response to subunit inactivated influenza vaccine (dated by TCRdb to the late 2010s). Regarding the research as a whole: The study used deep quantitative T cell receptor repertoire profiling to track responses to a trivalent subunit inactivated influenza vaccine. Study-wide conclusions, independent of this receptor: It was suggested by the authors that each seasonal influenza vaccination may recruit only a limited number of new T cells.

Libraries were made using RT-PCR. The sample was run on an Illumina HiSeq 2500. TCRdb trimmed public reads at Q25 via fastp, called clones via MiXCR and kept in-frame beta chains. Rows are combined by CDR3 protein, so each entry shows the most common genes and DNA. The sample records some 640,000 distinct CDR3 sequences, approximately 15% of which are singletons. The ten largest account for less than 7% of the sample. This clonotype showed up many times. Its antigen is currently not known. It has no much larger one-base neighbor in the sample; base qualities were not kept. The clonotype was recovered from a man between 50 and 59 years old who received an inactivated influenza vaccine. Donor details come from another sample of the same person, matched by shared clones. Sequencing used PBMCs from blood, obtained approximately 15 days before vaccination.

The CDR3 region reads CASSFQRPGAQYF. The DNA reads as follows: TGTGCCAGCAGTTTTCAACGGCCGGGGGCCCAGTACTTC. The sequence is built from TRBV12-3 or TRBV12-4 and TRBJ2-5; the best D guess is TRBD2, with 6 bases matching. V is shortened by 3 bases, J by 9 bases, and the region joining them spans 14 bases. From the cysteine through the phenylalanine, the CDR3 covers 13 amino acids. Here the CDR3 DNA is all that survives: 39 bases in frame from base 1.